Reported below is one T cell receptor beta chain. Method: immunoSEQ multiplex PCR; TCRdb's copy keeps in-frame clones and lacks some. The sample has around 13,000 clones, about 81% seen once. This sample was taken from a study of blood T cell dynamics during melanoma immunotherapy. The sample's time point: pre-treatment baseline. This CDR3 is 13 amino acids long. Germline values: CDR1 SNHLY, CDR2 FYNNEI. The V end lost 2 bases, the J end lost 5 bases, and 10 bases lay between the germline ends. The sample consisted of blood, taken from a patient treated with checkpoint blockade. The TCR sequence derives from a human donor with melanoma. The chain employs TRBV2 and TRBJ2-7, with a weak D call TRBD1 (5 bases). The CDR3 reads CASSEQGQHEQYF. The CDR3 bases are TGTGCCAGCAGTGAACAGGGTCAGCACGAGCAGTACTTC. Supplemented by reference TRBV2 and TRBJ2-7, the full variable domain reads EPEVTQTPSHQVTQMGQEVILRCVPISNHLYFYWYRQILGQKVEFLVSFYNNEISEKSEIFDDQFSVERPDGSNFTLKIRSTKLEDSAMYFCASSEQGQHEQYFGPGTRLTVT.